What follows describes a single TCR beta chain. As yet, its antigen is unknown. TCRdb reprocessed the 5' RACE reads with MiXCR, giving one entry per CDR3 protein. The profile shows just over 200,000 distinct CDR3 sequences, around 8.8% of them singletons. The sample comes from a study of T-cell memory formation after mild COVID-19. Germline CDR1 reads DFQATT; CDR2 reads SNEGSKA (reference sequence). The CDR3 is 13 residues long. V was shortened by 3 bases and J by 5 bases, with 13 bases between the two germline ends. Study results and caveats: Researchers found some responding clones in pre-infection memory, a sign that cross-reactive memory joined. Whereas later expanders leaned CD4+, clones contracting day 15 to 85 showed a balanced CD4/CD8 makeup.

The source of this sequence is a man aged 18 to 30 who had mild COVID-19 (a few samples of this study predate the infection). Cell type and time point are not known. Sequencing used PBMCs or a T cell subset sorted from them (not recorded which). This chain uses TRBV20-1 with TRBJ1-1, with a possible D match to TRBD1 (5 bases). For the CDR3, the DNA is TGCAGTGCTAGGGGGGGTCATGGGACTGAAGCTTTCTTT. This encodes CSARGGHGTEAFF.